This T cell receptor beta chain was retrieved from a study of blood T cell repertoires in COVID-19. The V gene's germline CDR1 is SGHNT and CDR2 YENEEA. Between the trimmed V and J ends, which lost 5 bases and 6 bases, there was a span of 17 bases. The CDR3 is 14 residues long. Authors' methods: Counts of nucleated cells, estimated from reference gene primer amplification, were obtained. Method: immunoSEQ multiplex PCR; TCRdb's copy keeps in-frame clones and lacks some. V and J calls and clone size are as listed in that table; D and trimming were resolved from the DNA. This repertoire shows approximately 200,000 clones, about four fifths found once; its top ten account for approximately 1.4%.

This chain links TRBV11-3 with TRBJ2-7; D gene unclear. This TCR was recovered from a woman aged 40 to 55 with acute COVID-19. Material for sequencing was PBMCs or T cells enriched from blood (not recorded which). The CDR3 loop reads CASSLLGGSPEQYF. The CDR3 DNA reads as TGTGCCAGCAGCCTCCTTGGCGGTTCCCCCGAGCAGTACTTC.